A selection of T cell receptor beta chains follows, all from one sample in a study of identical twins. MiXCR, applied by TCRdb to the 5' RACE reads, yields one record per CDR3 protein. The data show about 720,000 distinct CDR3 sequences, with roughly 18% seen just once and roughly 14% held by the top ten. The same data also went into a second study, on T cells expressing NK-cell markers.

The sample comprised PBMCs. All receptors derive from a woman aged 18-35 years in good health. The CDR3 runs from the conserved cysteine through the conserved F or W.

TRBV29-1,TRBJ2-7,CSVEGGQGRIREQYF
TRBV6-1,TRBJ2-7,CASSGGQGNVQYF
TRBV7-9,TRBJ1-5,CARYGDQPQHF
TRBV29-1,TRBJ1-2,CSTGGQGYGYTF
TRBV7-8,TRBJ2-7,CASSLERGIGYEQYF
TRBV29-1,TRBJ1-1,CSVGIQGTEAFF
TRBV20-1,TRBJ1-1,CSAVRHRGDTEAFF
TRBV7-3,TRBJ1-1,CASSLTDDTEAFF
TRBV20-1,TRBJ2-3,CSAMGTSGGAADTQYF
TRBV6-1,TRBJ1-2,CASSPGYANYGYTF
TRBV5-1,TRBJ2-3,CASSLTAITDTQYF
TRBV20-1,TRBJ2-7,CSASTLAGGSYEQYF
TRBV12-5,TRBJ2-1,CASGLAPRGQFF
TRBV12-3/TRBV12-4,TRBJ1-1,CASARGNTEAFF
TRBV3-1,TRBJ2-4,CASSPRLAGGQLAKNIQYF
TRBV5-1,TRBJ1-1,CASSAGPEAFF
TRBV29-1,TRBJ2-1,CSDGRPSGHNEQFF
TRBV6-6,TRBJ2-7,CASQTTRAYEQYF
TRBV5-1,TRBJ2-1,CASSLGLGAGGSNEQFF
TRBV3-1,TRBJ2-7,CASSQDMGQAYEQYF
TRBV3-1,TRBJ2-1,CASSPRPEGGQFF
TRBV12-3/TRBV12-4,TRBJ2-7,CASSPEAGYYEQYF
TRBV3-1,TRBJ1-2,CASSHRQRWGYTF